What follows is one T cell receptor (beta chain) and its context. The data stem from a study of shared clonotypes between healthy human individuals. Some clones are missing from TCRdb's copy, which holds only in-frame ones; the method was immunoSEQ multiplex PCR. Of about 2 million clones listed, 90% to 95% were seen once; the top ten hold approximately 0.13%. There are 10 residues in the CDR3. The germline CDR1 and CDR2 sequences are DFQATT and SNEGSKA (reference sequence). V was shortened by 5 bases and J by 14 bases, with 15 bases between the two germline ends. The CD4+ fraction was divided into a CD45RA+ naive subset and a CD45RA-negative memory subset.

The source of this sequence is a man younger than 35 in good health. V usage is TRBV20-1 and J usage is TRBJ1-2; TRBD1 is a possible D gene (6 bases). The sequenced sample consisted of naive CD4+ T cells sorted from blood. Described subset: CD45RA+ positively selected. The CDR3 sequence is CSALLQGLTF. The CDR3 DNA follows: TGCAGTGCTTTACTACAGGGTCTTACCTTC.